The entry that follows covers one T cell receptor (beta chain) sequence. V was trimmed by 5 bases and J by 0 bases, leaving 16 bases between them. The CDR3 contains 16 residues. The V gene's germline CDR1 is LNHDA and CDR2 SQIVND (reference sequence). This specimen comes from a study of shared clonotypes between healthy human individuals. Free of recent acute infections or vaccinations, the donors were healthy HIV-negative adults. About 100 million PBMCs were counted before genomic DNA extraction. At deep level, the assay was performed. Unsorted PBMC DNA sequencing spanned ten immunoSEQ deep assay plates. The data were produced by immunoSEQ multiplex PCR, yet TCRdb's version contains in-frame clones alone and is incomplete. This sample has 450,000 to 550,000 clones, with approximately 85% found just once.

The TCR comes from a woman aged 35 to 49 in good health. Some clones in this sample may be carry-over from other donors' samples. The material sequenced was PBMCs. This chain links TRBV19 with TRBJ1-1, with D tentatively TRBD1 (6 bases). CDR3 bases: TGTGCCAGTAGTTTCCTCGGGGGGCGTATGAACACTGAAGCTTTCTTT. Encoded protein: CASSFLGGRMNTEAFF.